This passage covers 11 T cell receptor beta chains from one sample sequenced in a study of shared clonotypes between healthy human individuals. Libraries were prepared by immunoSEQ multiplex PCR; TCRdb keeps only in-frame clonotypes and omits some of them. The table records fewer than 200,000 clones, approximately 92% of them present only once. The sample comprised naive CD4+ T cells sorted from blood. Subset specified: CD45RA+ positively selected. These receptors were collected from a woman in her twenties or thirties in good health.

The chain is built from TRBV11-2 and TRBJ2-3; D is ambiguous. CDR3 length: 13 amino acids. In germline, CDR1 is SGHAT, CDR2 FQNNGV. With 2 bases removed from V and 5 bases from J, the gap between germline ends came to 8 bases. Written as DNA, the CDR3 is TGTGCCAGCAGCTTAAGACCCGGAGATACGCAGTATTTT. This gives the protein CASSLRPGDTQYF.

J is TRBJ2-7 and V is TRBV6-1; TRBD1 matches at 9 bases. The CDR3 loop spans 13 amino acids. The germline gives CDR1 MNHNS, CDR2 SASEGT. Unmatched junction bases numbered 4, after V lost 8 bases and J lost 2 bases. DNA of the CDR3: TGTGCCAGCCCGGGACAGGGACCCTACGAGCAGTACTTC. Translation gives CASPGQGPYEQYF.

The genes are TRBV4-1 and TRBJ2-7, with 8 bases aligning to TRBD2. Unmatched junction bases numbered 11, after V lost 0 bases and J lost 1 base. Germline CDR1 is MGHRA and CDR2 is YSYEKL. The CDR3 sequence is 18 residues long. CDR3 sequence: CASSQDLLASGFSYEQYF. CDR3 bases: TGCGCCAGCAGCCAAGATCTTTTAGCTAGCGGGTTTTCCTACGAGCAGTACTTC.

The chain couples TRBV19 to TRBJ2-2; no firm D call. Germline values: CDR1 LNHDA, CDR2 SQIVND (reference sequence). The V end was cut by 8 bases, the J end by 0 bases, with 7 bases between. This CDR3 has 13 amino acids. CDR3 coding DNA: TGTGCCAGTCGGAAATCGAACACCGGGGAGCTGTTTTTT. As protein: CASRKSNTGELFF.

The J gene is TRBJ2-5, the V gene TRBV10-3; TRBD2 matches 12 bases. The J call is in doubt because the DNA end fits TRBJ2-7 better. This CDR3 is 16 amino acids long. Germline assignment: CDR1 ENHRY and CDR2 SYGVKD. CDR3 nucleotides: TGTGCCATCAGTGAGTATCGACTAGCGGGAGAGGGCGAGCAGTACTTC. Translating it yields CAISEYRLAGEGEQYF.

This chain links TRBV28 with TRBJ2-1; TRBD2 agrees at 7 bases. CDR1 is MDHEN, CDR2 SYDVKM, per germline. The CDR3 covers 15 residues. Losses at the gene ends were 2 bases for V and 8 bases for J; bases not matched to a gene: 9. CDR3 bases: TGTGCCAGCAGTTTACCGGCGTTCAGCGGGGATGAGCAGTTCTTC. Amino acid sequence: CASSLPAFSGDEQFF.

The rearrangement uses TRBV19 and TRBJ2-1, with TRBD2 as a possible D gene (6 bases). Germline V lookup: CDR1 LNHDA, CDR2 SQIVND (reference sequence). The CDR3 contains 14 residues. Trimming removed 9 bases at V and 0 bases at J, with 12 bases between. CDR3 nucleotide sequence: TGTGCCAGCGGGAGACTAGTCTCCTACAATGAGCAGTTCTTC. Its translation: CASGRLVSYNEQFF.

The V call is TRBV5-1, the J call TRBJ2-3, with D possibly TRBD1 on 5 matching bases. The CDR3 consists of 15 residues. Trimming left V 4 bases short and J 2 bases short, with 14 bases between. Germline values: CDR1 SGHRS, CDR2 YFSETQ. The CDR3 nucleotides are TGCGCCAGCAGCGCCTTTGCCAGGGACACAGATACGCAGTATTTT. Encoded protein: CASSAFARDTDTQYF.

This chain joins TRBV28 and TRBJ2-7, with D tentatively TRBD2 (6 bases). Looked up from germline, CDR1 is MDHEN and CDR2 is SYDVKM. The V end lost 5 bases, the J end lost 2 bases, and 16 bases lay between the germline ends. The CDR3 covers 15 residues. The CDR3 region is CASSPGSQGAYEQYF. The CDR3 coding sequence is TGTGCCAGCAGTCCCGGGAGCCAAGGGGCCTACGAGCAGTACTTC.

This clone was counted once. V is TRBV5-1 and J is TRBJ2-5; possibly TRBD1 for D (5 bases). Gene TRBJ2-7 matches the end of the DNA better, so the J call may be wrong. The CDR3 runs 14 residues. Looked up from germline, CDR1 is SGHRS and CDR2 is YFSETQ. The CDR3 spells CASSPDTNGYEQYF. The CDR3 bases are TGCGCCAGCAGCCCGGACACTAATGGCTACGAGCAGTACTTC.

V and J are TRBV19 and TRBJ2-5, with D uncertain. TRBJ2-7 explains the end of the DNA better; the J call may be wrong. The CDR3 runs to 13 residues. Looked up from germline, CDR1 is LNHDA and CDR2 is SQIVND (reference sequence). In nucleotides, the CDR3 is TGTGCCAGTAGTATAGCGGACCTATACGAGCAGTACTTC. Its protein product is CASSIADLYEQYF.